The present entry profiles one T cell receptor (beta chain) with its context. Its matching antigen is unknown. The entry originates in a study of shared clonotypes between healthy human individuals. The study, taken as a whole, reports: Naive subsets, compared against memory subsets, generally had larger estimated richness values. A handful of donors had 5% to 6.5% of their naive CD4 clonotypes in common.

V lost 6 bases, J lost 5 bases, and 1 base stayed unmatched. Per the germline V gene, CDR1 is MNHNY and CDR2 is SVGAGI (reference sequence). CDR3 length equals 13 residues. At the deep level, the assay was run. Study processing details: In the immunoSEQ data, sequences were junction-only and lacked quality scores, so filtering differed. Libraries were prepared by immunoSEQ multiplex PCR; TCRdb keeps only in-frame clonotypes and omits some of them. The V and J calls and clone size are taken from that table; D and trimming were inferred from the DNA. The repertoire holds 1,500,000 or so clones, with approximately 98.5% as singletons.

Sequencing used naive CD4+ T cells sorted from blood. Subset reported: CD45RA+ positively selected. The chain carries TRBV6-6 and TRBJ1-4; TRBD1 agrees at 9 bases. The source of this sequence is a young man in good health. CDR3 DNA: TGTGCCAGCAGGACAGGGGGAAATGAAAAACTGTTTTTT. Amino acid sequence: CASRTGGNEKLFF.